This record concerns one T cell receptor beta chain sequence. The data were obtained in a study of CD8 T cells in Susac syndrome. RNA was extracted with the RNeasy kit, and a quantity of 0.5 to 1 ug was reverse transcribed using random hexamers. TCR beta CDR3 was amplified by immunoSEQ covering 54 Vbeta and 13 Jbeta. TCRdb itself ran the immunoSEQ multiplex PCR reads through MiXCR, one entry per CDR3 protein. The sample carries about 170,000 distinct CDR3 sequences, 85% to 95% recorded once. Germline CDR1 MDHEN, CDR2 SYDVKM. This CDR3 comprises 13 residues. The V gene end was trimmed by 6 bases and the J gene end by 10 bases; junction bases not matched to a gene: 9.

J is TRBJ1-1 and V is TRBV28, with 9 bases matching TRBD1. The sample comprised CD4+ T cells from PBMCs. The clonotype was recovered from a human donor with multiple sclerosis. CDR3 bases: TGTGCCAGCAGGCCTACGGACAGGGGAGGAGCTTTCTTT. Translation: CASRPTDRGGAFF.